This TCR beta chain was documented in a study of T cells in Graves' hyperthyroidism and ophthalmopathy. Study-wide background: Peripheral blood was acquired at first diagnosis, ahead of any therapy whatsoever.

Patients with ophthalmopathy all had a Clinical Activity Score of at least 3, a NOSPECS grade of at least 4 and duration under 3 months. Looked up from germline, CDR1 is MGHRA and CDR2 is YSYEKL. V lost 7 bases to trimming and J lost 2 bases; unmatched junction nucleotides: 5. The CDR3 sequence is 15 residues long. From RNA transcripts, TCR beta CDR3 regions were amplified. Primed by the HTBI set, a first-round RT-PCR was run on the TCR CDR3. TCRdb re-called the multiplex PCR reads through MiXCR, storing one row per CDR3 protein. The sample contains 400,000 to 500,000 distinct CDR3 sequences, approximately 15% of which appear only once. Points on this clonotype: The target antigen is unknown.

Study findings and constraints: Ophthalmopathy was model-predicted a median approximately six months pre-onset. Blood held most thyroid clonotypes expanded above 0.001 frequency.

The chain joins TRBV4-1 to TRBJ2-1; 10 nucleotides agree with TRBD2. The specimen was blood. This TCR was recovered from a man aged 18-30 years with Graves' ophthalmopathy. The CDR3 DNA follows: TGCGCCAGCACCCTACTAGCGGGGACCTACAATGAGCAGTTCTTC. This translates into CASTLLAGTYNEQFF.